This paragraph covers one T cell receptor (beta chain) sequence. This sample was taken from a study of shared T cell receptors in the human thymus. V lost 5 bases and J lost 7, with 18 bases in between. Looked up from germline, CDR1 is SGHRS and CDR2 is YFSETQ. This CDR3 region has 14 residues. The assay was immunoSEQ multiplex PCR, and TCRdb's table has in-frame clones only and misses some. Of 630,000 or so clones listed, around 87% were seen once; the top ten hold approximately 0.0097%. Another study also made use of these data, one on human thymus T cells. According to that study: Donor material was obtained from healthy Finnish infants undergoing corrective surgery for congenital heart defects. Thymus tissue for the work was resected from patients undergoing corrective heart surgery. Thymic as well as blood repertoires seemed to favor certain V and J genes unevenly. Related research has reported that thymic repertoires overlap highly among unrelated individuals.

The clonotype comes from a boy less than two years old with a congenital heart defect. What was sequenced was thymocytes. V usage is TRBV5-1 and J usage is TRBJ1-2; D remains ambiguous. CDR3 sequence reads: CASSVVTPLRGYTF. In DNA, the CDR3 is TGCGCCAGCAGTGTTGTGACACCTTTACGTGGCTACACCTTC.